The 8 T cell receptor beta chains listed next were all sequenced from one sample in a study of graft-versus-host responses after intestinal transplantation. Their antigen targets remain unknown. Sequencing used immunoSEQ multiplex PCR; TCRdb keeps in-frame clones, though not all of them. The data hold some 81,000 clones, with roughly nine tenths observed a single time. Material: unstimulated CD4+ T cells sorted from spleen or lymph node cells, obtained before intestinal transplant. Receptors were obtained from a human donor who received an intestinal transplant.

The chain employs TRBV6-1 and TRBJ2-6; 8 nucleotides agree with TRBD2. Germline CDR1 and CDR2: MNHNS and SASEGT. The CDR3 consists of 15 residues. Trimming removed 5 bases from V and 2 bases from J; junction bases left unmatched: 2. The CDR3 coding sequence is TGTGCCAGCAGTTCCGGGGGGGCTGGGGCCAACGTCCTGACTTTC. Translating it yields CASSSGGAGANVLTF.

V is TRBV5-1 and J is TRBJ1-5; the D gene is possibly TRBD1 (5 bases). With 4 bases removed from V and 1 base from J, the gap between germline ends came to 18 bases. This CDR3 region has 17 residues. The germline V gene has CDR1 SGHRS and CDR2 YFSETQ. The CDR3 here is CASSPTPTALSNQPQHF. Written as DNA, the CDR3 is TGCGCCAGCAGCCCTACCCCGACAGCCCTCAGCAATCAGCCCCAGCATTTT. Using reference TRBV5-1 and TRBJ1-5 for the parts outside the CDR3, the full variable domain is KAGVTQTPRYLIKTRGQQVTLSCSPISGHRSVSWYQQTPGQGLQFLFEYFSETQRNKGNFPGRFSGRQFSNSRSEMNVSTLELGDSALYLCASSPTPTALSNQPQHFGDGTRLSIL.

The genes are TRBV5-1 and TRBJ2-3; tentatively, D is TRBD2 (5 bases). The ends were cut back, 1 base at V and 3 bases at J, with 6 bases in the middle. The CDR3 consists of 13 residues. Germline CDR1 SGHRS, CDR2 YFSETQ. CDR3 in amino acids: CASSLTRTDTQYF. In DNA form, the CDR3 reads TGCGCCAGCAGCTTGACTAGGACAGATACGCAGTATTTT.

With respect to this clone: Other DNA variants within this sample encode the same CDR3. The J gene is TRBJ2-7, the V gene TRBV5-1; 7 nucleotides match TRBD2. The germline gives CDR1 SGHRS, CDR2 YFSETQ. With 4 bases clipped from V and 6 bases from J, the junction kept 13 bases outside the gene matches. The CDR3 has 15 residues. Here the CDR3 DNA reads TGCGCCAGCAGCCTCGCGTGGGGAGGGCCGGGCGAGCAGTACTTC. It codes for CASSLAWGGPGEQYF.

The genes are TRBV7-2 and TRBJ1-1, with 7 bases aligning to TRBD1. The junction had 8 bases not matched to a gene; V was cut back by 6 bases and J by 4 bases. The germline V gene encodes CDR1 SGHTA and CDR2 FQGNSA. This CDR3 spans 14 amino acids. CDR3 sequence: CASRRYRGTTEAFF. The CDR3 DNA is TGTGCCAGCAGGCGATACAGGGGAACCACTGAAGCTTTCTTT.

This rearrangement joins TRBV9 to TRBJ2-2; D is possibly TRBD1 (6 bases). This CDR3 contains 14 residues. V was cut by 5 bases and J by 4 bases, with 12 bases left in between. Germline values: CDR1 SGDLS, CDR2 YYNGEE. CDR3 region: CASSNPGVTGELFF. CDR3 in DNA: TGTGCCAGCAGTAATCCAGGGGTCACCGGGGAGCTGTTTTTT. Together with reference TRBV9 and TRBJ2-2, the CDR3 gives the full variable domain: DSGVTQTPKHLITATGQRVTLRCSPRSGDLSVYWYQQSLDQGLQFLIQYYNGEERAKGNILERFSAQQFPDLHSELNLSSLELGDSALYFCASSNPGVTGELFFGEGSRLTVL.

The J gene is TRBJ1-3, the V gene TRBV11-2, with D perhaps matching TRBD1 (6 bases). The CDR3 covers 14 residues. Germline CDR1 reads SGHAT; CDR2 reads FQNNGV. Between the trimmed V and J ends, which lost 6 bases and 7 bases, there was a span of 16 bases. DNA for the CDR3: TGTGCCAGCAGTCAAGGGGGGGGCACGAACACCATATATTTT. This translates into CASSQGGGTNTIYF.

J is TRBJ2-5 and V is TRBV7-8; 8 nucleotides match TRBD1. V was clipped by 5 bases and J by 5 bases; unmatched bases: 4. CDR3 length equals 13 residues. In germline, CDR1 is SGHVS, CDR2 FQNEAQ. CDR3 region: CASSPRQGETQYF. CDR3 coding DNA: TGTGCCAGCAGCCCAAGACAGGGGGAGACCCAGTACTTC.